Listed here is a single T cell receptor beta chain. Its antigen remains undetermined. Base quality data are lacking; no much larger clone is found one base away. The entry originates in a study of T-cell memory formation after mild COVID-19 (dated by TCRdb to about 2021). Regarding the complete study: Most TCR sequence clusters were specific to one of the two donors. T-cell clones expanding and contracting after mild COVID-19 in two donors were tracked by longitudinal TCRalpha and TCRbeta repertoire sequencing. Two young, previously healthy adult volunteers made up the cohort, one male and one female. What the research found in general, with its limitations: The detection of some responding clones in pre-infection memory suggests that pre-existing cross-reactive memory T cells joined the SARS-CoV-2 response. SARS-CoV-2 specificity was not confirmed for the second-wave clones peaking on day 37. The study covered only a couple of mild cases, and larger cohorts including severe cases with pre-infection samples were considered necessary. Contracting CD4+ clones were located mainly in the CM and EM memory subsets, whereas CD8+ clones were found to be enriched in EMRA. Clones contracting from day 15 to 85 had balanced CD4/CD8 phenotypes, while a second wave expanding from day 15 to 37 was biased towards CD4+.

Ficoll-Paque density gradient centrifugation was used to isolate PBMCs. From its cysteine to its phenylalanine, the CDR3 spans 15 amino acids. Left in the record is the CDR3 DNA by itself, 45 bases read in frame from the first base. V is cut back by 4 bases and J by 6 bases, with 2 bases in the junction unmatched. The germline V gene yields SGHTA for CDR1 and FQGNSA for CDR2. The run used an Illumina NovaSeq 6000. cDNA libraries for TCRalpha and TCRbeta were prepared by 5'RACE using constant-segment primers, with sample barcodes and unique molecular identifiers added. Trizol reagent was used to extract RNA from every sample. Libraries were amplified in two PCR steps, with a second sample barcode and Illumina TruSeq adapters added in the second step. The libraries were sequenced on an Illumina NovaSeq using 2 x 150 bp paired-end reads. As for how the authors treated the data: Reads were demultiplexed and collapsed into UMI-guided consensus sequences with migec v1.2.7. Using mixcr v2.1.11, UMI consensuses were aligned to TRA and TRB V and J templates and then assembled into clonotypes. Clonotypes were classified as expanded or contracted when called significant by both edgeR and NoisET, with noise models trained on biological replicates. For edgeR calls, a false discovery rate-adjusted p below 0.01 and a log2 fold-change threshold of 1 were applied. As an exploratory analysis of dynamics, max-normalized trajectories of the 1000 most abundant clonotypes were examined with PCA combined with hierarchical clustering. The CD4 or CD8 phenotype of responding clones was assigned using the separately sequenced CD4+ and CD8+ repertoires. TCRdb passed the public sequencing reads through fastp at Q25 and MiXCR, retaining productive beta sequences. Each entry is one CDR3 protein sequence, shown with its most common DNA and genes. TCRdb, rather than the study authors, made the V and J calls. In this sample the table shows about 320,000 distinct CDR3 sequences, roughly an eighth of which occur a single time. The ten largest clones capture around a fifth of the sample.

The sequencing input was PBMCs or a T cell subset sorted from them (not recorded which). The V gene is TRBV7-2 and the J gene is TRBJ2-1, and 14 junction bases match TRBD2. The clonotype comes from a man between 18 and 35 years old who had mild COVID-19 (a few samples of this study predate the infection). The sample titles of this study are shuffled in the database, so cell type and time point are left out; the donor was told from shared clones. CDR3 sequence: CASSWGLAGVNEQFF. The nucleotides read TGTGCCAGCAGCTGGGGACTAGCGGGGGTCAATGAGCAGTTCTTC.